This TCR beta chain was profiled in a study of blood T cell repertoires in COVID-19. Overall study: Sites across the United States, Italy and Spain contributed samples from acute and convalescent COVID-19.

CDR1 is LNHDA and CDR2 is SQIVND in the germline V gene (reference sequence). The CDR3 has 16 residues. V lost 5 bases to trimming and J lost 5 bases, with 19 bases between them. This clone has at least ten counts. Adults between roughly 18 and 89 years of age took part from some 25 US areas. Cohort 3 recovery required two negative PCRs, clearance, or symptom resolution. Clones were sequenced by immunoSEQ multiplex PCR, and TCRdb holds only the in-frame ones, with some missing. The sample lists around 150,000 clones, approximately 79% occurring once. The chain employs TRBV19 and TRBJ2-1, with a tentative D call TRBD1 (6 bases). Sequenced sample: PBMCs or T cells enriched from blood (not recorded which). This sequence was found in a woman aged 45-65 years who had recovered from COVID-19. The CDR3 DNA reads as TGTGCCAGTAGTGTATTGGTGGGGGCGGAAAACAATGAGCAGTTCTTC. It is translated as CASSVLVGAENNEQFF.